Each of the 27 T cell receptor beta chains below was sequenced from the same sample in a study of early T cells in non-severe SARS-CoV-2 infection. One entry per CDR3 protein results from TCRdb running MiXCR on the 5' RACE reads. This sample has 65,000 to 85,000 distinct CDR3 sequences; 9.5% to 15% occur once, and the top ten carry approximately 1.1%. Material: whole blood. The source is an adult who was a healthcare worker with PCR-confirmed SARS-CoV-2 infection or an uninfected control (not recorded which).

The V gene is TRBV20-1, the J gene TRBJ2-2, with TRBD2 matching over 7 bases. V shed 3 bases, J shed 5 bases, and the junction held 6 bases outside the gene matches. The length of the CDR3 is 14 residues. Germline loops: CDR1 DFQATT, CDR2 SNEGSKA (reference sequence). The CDR3 DNA follows: TGCAGTGCTAGCGAGCGGGGAGGAACCGGGGAGCTGTTTTTT. Translated: CSASERGGTGELFF.

The V call is TRBV12-5, the J call TRBJ1-5; D is undetermined. Germline-derived CDR1 and CDR2 are LGHNT and FRNRAP. The CDR3 has 15 residues. V was trimmed by 6 bases and J by 0 bases, leaving 12 bases between them. This chain's CDR3 is CASGLTSHSNQPQHF. As DNA, the CDR3 is TGTGCTAGTGGCTTGACATCGCATAGCAATCAGCCCCAGCATTTT.

This clonotype has only a few counts. This chain joins TRBV5-4 and TRBJ2-1; 15 nucleotides match TRBD2. Germline V lookup: CDR1 SGHNT, CDR2 YYREEE (reference sequence). Unmatched junction bases numbered 7, after V lost 3 bases and J lost 9 bases. This CDR3 has 16 amino acids. The CDR3 DNA sequence: TGTGCCAGCAGCTCTCCGGGACTAGCGGGAGGCGGTGAGCAGTTCTTC. Its protein product is CASSSPGLAGGGEQFF.

There are a few counts of this clonotype. The chain couples TRBV10-2 to TRBJ2-1, with 13 bases lining up with TRBD2. The CDR3 length is 15 residues. V lost 5 bases and J lost 7; bases outside the gene matches: 5. Germline CDR1 WSHSY, CDR2 SAAADI. CDR3 in amino acids: CASSLLAGGPNEQFF. CDR3 coding DNA: TGCGCCAGCAGTCTACTAGCGGGAGGGCCGAATGAGCAGTTCTTC.

The V gene is TRBV7-9, the J gene TRBJ1-2; D gene unclear. The V and J ends lost 3 bases and 8 bases respectively, with 13 bases between them. The CDR3 extends over 13 amino acids. Germline V lookup: CDR1 SEHNR, CDR2 FQNEAQ (reference sequence). The CDR3 is CASSFDRARGYTF. DNA for the CDR3: TGTGCCAGCAGCTTCGACCGGGCCAGGGGCTACACCTTC.

In this sample, this clonotype turned up many times. V is TRBV12-3 or TRBV12-4 and J is TRBJ2-1, with 9 bases aligning to TRBD1. CDR3 length equals 16 residues. Losses at the gene ends were 2 bases for V and 9 bases for J; bases not matched to a gene: 11. The CDR3 reads CASSLSYDRGIGEQFF. CDR3 nucleotide sequence: TGTGCCAGCAGTTTATCATATGACAGGGGGATCGGTGAGCAGTTCTTC.

This chain connects TRBV12-5 to TRBJ2-5; D remains unclear. Germline V lookup: CDR1 LGHNT, CDR2 FRNRAP. The V end was cut by 2 bases, the J end by 3 bases, with 7 bases between. The CDR3 is 13 residues long. DNA of the CDR3: TGTGCTAGTGGTTTGAGTCAAGAAGAGACCCAGTACTTC. Amino acids: CASGLSQEETQYF.

There are many counts of this clonotype. The chain links TRBV10-3 to TRBJ2-5; the match to TRBD2 covers 12 bases. Germline CDR1 and CDR2: ENHRY and SYGVKD. This CDR3 is built from 14 residues. Trimming removed 8 bases from V and 5 bases from J; junction bases left unmatched: 6. The CDR3 reads CAIRQTSGSETQYF. CDR3 DNA: TGTGCCATCCGGCAGACTAGCGGGAGTGAGACCCAGTACTTC.

In its sample, this clonotype was seen a few times. The rearrangement links TRBV2 to TRBJ2-2; D gene ambiguous. The germline V gene encodes CDR1 SNHLY and CDR2 FYNNEI. Trimming cost V 6 bases and J 6 bases, with 8 bases left between them. CDR3 length: 12 residues. The CDR3 DNA follows: TGTGCCAGCAGCCCCAGGTCCGGGGAGCTGTTTTTT. It yields the protein CASSPRSGELFF.

This clonotype has just a few counts. This chain connects TRBV3-1 to TRBJ2-7, with D possibly matching TRBD2 (6 bases). This CDR3 is 14 amino acids long. The ends were cut back, 3 bases at V and 2 bases at J, with 11 bases in the middle. CDR1 LGHDT and CDR2 YNNKEL come from the germline V gene (reference sequence). The CDR3 region is CASSHLGGPYEQYF. The DNA of the CDR3 is TGTGCCAGCAGCCATCTGGGAGGCCCCTACGAGCAGTACTTC.

This clonotype has a count of ten or more. The chain carries TRBV20-1 and TRBJ2-2, with TRBD1 as a possible D gene (8 bases). This CDR3 comprises 15 residues. Germline V gene sequence: CDR1 DFQATT, CDR2 SNEGSKA (reference sequence). Trimming pared 4 bases from V and 3 bases from J, leaving 15 bases between. CDR3 in DNA: TGCAGTGCTACCCAGGGGGCGGGAGACACCGGGGAGCTGTTTTTT. Its translation: CSATQGAGDTGELFF.

This clonotype came up a few times. The gene calls are TRBV11-2 and TRBJ1-6; D not resolved. The CDR3 runs 16 residues. The germline gives CDR1 SGHAT, CDR2 FQNNGV. Trimming removed 1 base from V and 5 bases from J, with 12 bases in between. CDR3 protein: CASSLVYSPNNSPLHF. The CDR3 DNA sequence: TGTGCCAGCAGCTTAGTATACAGCCCTAATAATTCACCCCTCCACTTT.

The rearrangement joins TRBV7-8 to TRBJ2-1; no reliable D call. The CDR3 is 11 residues long. Germline V lookup: CDR1 SGHVS, CDR2 FQNEAQ. The V end was cut by 6 bases, the J end by 8 bases, with 8 bases between. DNA of the CDR3: TGTGCCAGCAGGTACCGGGATGAGCAGTTCTTC. This encodes CASRYRDEQFF.

This clonotype showed up just a few times. This chain uses TRBV11-2 with TRBJ2-1; TRBD2 matches 9 bases. Germline V gene lookup returns CDR1 SGHAT and CDR2 FQNNGV. This CDR3 is built from 15 residues. V lost 4 bases to trimming and J lost 5 bases; unmatched junction nucleotides: 6. The CDR3 spells CASSSASGENNEQFF. CDR3 nucleotide sequence: TGTGCCAGCAGCTCCGCTAGCGGGGAAAACAATGAGCAGTTCTTC.

This clonotype was counted between two and nine times. The chain combines TRBV27 with TRBJ2-2, with D perhaps being TRBD1 or TRBD2 (5 bases each). This CDR3 has 14 amino acids. Germline CDR1 MNHEY, CDR2 SMNVEV (reference sequence). The ends were cut back, 8 bases at V and 2 bases at J, with 12 bases in the middle. This CDR3 reads CASCEGTNTGELFF. CDR3 coding DNA: TGTGCCAGCTGCGAGGGGACCAACACCGGGGAGCTGTTTTTT.

The table lists this clonotype with a few counts. V usage is TRBV2 and J usage is TRBJ2-3, with 11 bases fitting TRBD1. Germline V gene sequence: CDR1 SNHLY, CDR2 FYNNEI. This CDR3 region has 16 residues. Losses at the gene ends were 6 bases for V and 3 bases for J; bases not matched to a gene: 8. The CDR3 DNA is TGTGCCAGCAGGCTCGTCGGGACAGGGGGGACAGATACGCAGTATTTT. This translates into CASRLVGTGGTDTQYF.

J is TRBJ2-4 and V is TRBV5-6; 8 bases align to TRBD2. The CDR3 has 15 amino acids. V gave up 3 bases and J gave up 8 bases; unmatched junction bases: 10. Germline V gene sequence: CDR1 SGHDT, CDR2 YYEEEE. The CDR3 DNA sequence: TGTGCCAGCAGCTCCGCCGGGACTAGGGTAGACATTCAGTACTTC. Protein sequence: CASSSAGTRVDIQYF.

This clonotype occurred a few times. J is TRBJ1-4 and V is TRBV6-5; a possible D gene is TRBD1 (6 bases). The CDR3 totals 17 residues. The V gene lost 0 bases and the J gene lost 7 bases, with 18 bases spanning the gap. Germline V gives CDR1 MNHEY, CDR2 SVGAGI. In nucleotides, the CDR3 is TGTGCCAGCAGTTACTCATTGACGAGGAGGGGGATTGAAAAACTGTTTTTT. The encoded protein is CASSYSLTRRGIEKLFF.

The J gene is TRBJ1-5, the V gene TRBV6-5; 7 nucleotides line up with TRBD1. J was trimmed by 6 bases and V by 6 bases; bases with no gene match: 8. The CDR3 contains 14 residues. CDR1 is MNHEY and CDR2 is SVGAGI in the germline V gene. CDR3 sequence (DNA): TGTGCCAGCAGATCCCGACAGGGATCTCAGCCCCAGCATTTT. Protein product: CASRSRQGSQPQHF.

This clonotype showed up just a few times. The rearrangement links TRBV20-1 to TRBJ1-1; D perhaps matches TRBD1 (5 bases). The germline V and J ends were trimmed by 3 bases and 3 bases, with 20 bases remaining between them. The CDR3 loop spans 16 amino acids. In germline, CDR1 is DFQATT, CDR2 SNEGSKA (reference sequence). This CDR3 is CSARPPQRGVYTEAFF. For the CDR3, the DNA is TGCAGTGCTAGGCCCCCCCAGAGGGGTGTTTACACTGAAGCTTTCTTT.

The rearrangement uses TRBV11-3 and TRBJ1-1; D is ambiguous. Deletions cut 5 bases from V and 6 bases from J, with 10 bases between. From germline, CDR1 is SGHNT and CDR2 YENEEA. This CDR3 has 12 residues. Here the CDR3 DNA reads TGTGCCAGCAGCGGGGAGAGCCCTGAAGCTTTCTTT. Its translation is CASSGESPEAFF.

The chain employs TRBV28 and TRBJ2-2; tentatively, D is TRBD1 (5 bases). This CDR3 spans 15 amino acids. V lost 3 bases and J lost 1, with 9 bases in between. Germline values: CDR1 MDHEN, CDR2 SYDVKM. CDR3 in amino acids: CASSFRVRNTGELFF. The CDR3 DNA reads TGTGCCAGCAGTTTCAGGGTGAGGAACACCGGGGAGCTGTTTTTT.

This clonotype was found a few times. This CDR3 reads CASSLELRGTGADTQYF. The CDR3 DNA follows: TGCGCCAGCAGCTTGGAGTTACGCGGAACGGGCGCAGATACGCAGTATTTT. The chain links TRBV5-1 to TRBJ2-3; no firm D call. The CDR3 is made up of 17 amino acids. V lost 0 bases to trimming and J lost 4 bases, with 18 bases between them. CDR1 and CDR2 from the germline V gene are SGHRS and YFSETQ.

This clonotype was seen at least ten times. V is TRBV29-1 and J is TRBJ2-1; D is unclear. Germline loops: CDR1 SQVTM, CDR2 ANQGSEA. The CDR3 contains 14 residues. V was pared by 2 bases and J by 4 bases, with 12 bases between. CDR3 protein: CSVELGGPYNEQFF. The CDR3 region has the DNA TGCAGCGTTGAATTGGGCGGACCGTACAATGAGCAGTTCTTC.

This clonotype was seen repeatedly, ten times or more. The chain joins TRBV18 to TRBJ2-1; D may be TRBD1 or TRBD2 (6 bases each). Germline CDR1 KGHSH, CDR2 LQKENI. Trimming took 3 bases from V and 2 from J, leaving 14 bases between them. CDR3 length equals 16 residues. The CDR3 is CASSPRDKGPYNEQFF. The CDR3 nucleotides are TGTGCCAGCTCACCGCGGGACAAGGGCCCCTACAATGAGCAGTTCTTC. The entire variable domain, with the rest obtained from reference TRBV18 and TRBJ2-1, is as follows: NAGVMQNPRHLVRRRGQEARLRCSPMKGHSHVYWYRQLPEEGLKFMVYLQKENIIDESGMPKERFSAEFPKEGPSILRIQQVVRGDSAAYFCASSPRDKGPYNEQFFGPGTRLTVL.

In this sample, this clonotype turned up a few times. V and J are TRBV12-3 or TRBV12-4 and TRBJ2-3; D perhaps matches TRBD2 (6 bases). V was pared by 3 bases and J by 6 bases, with 13 bases between. The CDR3 contains 14 residues. CDR3 amino acids: CASSLERARDTQYF. CDR3 sequence (DNA): TGTGCCAGCAGTTTGGAGCGGGCCAGGGATACGCAGTATTTT.

The gene calls are TRBV12-3 or TRBV12-4 and TRBJ2-3; 12 nucleotides match TRBD2. The CDR3 is 17 residues long. Trimming removed 4 bases from V and 4 bases from J; junction bases left unmatched: 9. The CDR3 is CASSSPRLAGVPDTQYF. CDR3 nucleotides: TGTGCCAGCAGTTCGCCCCGACTAGCGGGAGTCCCAGATACGCAGTATTTT.